This T cell receptor (beta chain) was observed in a study of radiotherapy plus CTLA-4 blockade in lung cancer listed by TCRdb under 2018. Background for the entire study: Objective responses occurred in around 20% of enrolled patients, and less than 35% achieved disease control.

Library preparation was by the immunoSEQ multiplex PCR assay. In TCRdb, the immuneACCESS table is reduced to in-frame sequences with V and J assigned. These tables do not hold every clone; where another copy was compared, an unresolved V gene accounts for under half, and the others remain unexplained. Here the sample has 120,000 or so clones; roughly 80% occur a single time. In total, the top ten clones hold 4.5% to 5.5% of the sample. Broader findings and caveats from the paper: The strongest predictors of response were reported to be early dynamic shifts in blood T cell clones along with a rise in serum interferon-beta following radiation. After treatment with radiotherapy and ipilimumab, TCR clones that originated in tumors expanded in peripheral blood.

Its CDR3 holds 15 amino acids, cysteine through phenylalanine. Here the CDR3 DNA is all that survives: 45 bases in frame from base 1. CDR1 and CDR2 were assigned from the germline V gene as LGHNA and YNFKEQ. Ends trimmed: V by 3 bases, J by 4 bases; bases unmatched to a gene: 5. Comment on this clone: The specificity of this receptor is unknown. There are no base qualities to consult, and no much larger clone falls within one base.

The study evaluated CTLA-4 blockade (ipilimumab) given together with focal radiation therapy in patients who had chemo-refractory metastatic non-small-cell lung cancer. The sequenced sample was peripheral blood, obtained from a patient treated with radiotherapy plus ipilimumab. The sequence was collected from a human donor with non-small cell lung cancer who had a partial response to radiotherapy plus ipilimumab. This chain joins TRBV4-2 to TRBJ1-4, with TRBD1 matching 7 junction bases. CDR3 reads: CASSQSGQYNEKLFF. The DNA reads as follows: TGTGCCAGCAGCCAGTCGGGACAGTATAATGAAAAACTGTTTTTT.